Listed below are T cell receptor beta chains from one sample, sequenced in a study of OX40 agonist ivuxolimab in advanced cancers. The repertoire was sequenced with immunoSEQ multiplex PCR; TCRdb's copy has only in-frame clones and lacks some. The sample contains around 84,000 clones, about 93% of which appear only once. Sequences were derived from CD4+ or CD8+ T cells sorted from blood, sampled in a trial of the OX40 agonist ivuxolimab. Source of these receptors: an adult with an advanced solid tumor such as melanoma, head and neck, liver or kidney cancer. CDR3s include the opening cysteine and the closing phenylalanine or tryptophan. Fields, in order: J gene, V gene, D gene, CDR3 DNA, CDR3 protein. The D gene is left open where the match is weak.

J gene: TRBJ1-2
V gene: TRBV4-3
D gene: -
CDR3 DNA: TGCGCCAGCAGCCAAGATTTTCACGGCCCCGGGGGCTACACCTTC
CDR3 protein: CASSQDFHGPGGYTF

J gene: TRBJ2-7
V gene: TRBV5-1
D gene: -
CDR3 DNA: TGCGCCAGCAGCCGGTGGGGTGGCGGGGTCGTCTCCTACGAGCAGTACTTC
CDR3 protein: CASSRWGGGVVSYEQYF

J gene: TRBJ2-2
V gene: TRBV9
D gene: TRBD1
CDR3 DNA: TGTGCCAGCAGCGTACACGACAGGGGGGGTTACACCGGGGAGCTGTTTTTT
CDR3 protein: CASSVHDRGGYTGELFF

J gene: TRBJ2-7
V gene: TRBV7-6
D gene: -
CDR3 DNA: TGTGCCAGCAGCCCCGACTACTCCTACGAGCAGTACTTC
CDR3 protein: CASSPDYSYEQYF

J gene: TRBJ2-3
V gene: TRBV19
D gene: -
CDR3 DNA: TGTGCCAGTAGTGGGCTAGGGGCCCGCACAGATACGCAGTATTTT
CDR3 protein: CASSGLGARTDTQYF

J gene: TRBJ2-1
V gene: TRBV30
D gene: TRBD2
CDR3 DNA: TGTGCCTGGAGTGTCCGGGGGGGCTGGAATGAGCAGTTCTTC
CDR3 protein: CAWSVRGGWNEQFF

J gene: TRBJ2-7
V gene: TRBV4-2
D gene: TRBD2
CDR3 DNA: TGTGCCAGCAGCGAACACCTAGCGGGGAACTTCTACGAGCAGTACTTC
CDR3 protein: CASSEHLAGNFYEQYF

J gene: TRBJ2-2
V gene: TRBV7-2
D gene: TRBD2
CDR3 DNA: TGTGCCAGCAGCTTTAGCGGGGGGGCAGGGGAGCTGTTTTTT
CDR3 protein: CASSFSGGAGELFF

J gene: TRBJ2-7
V gene: TRBV11-3
D gene: TRBD2
CDR3 DNA: TGTGCCAGCAGCTCACCGATCAGGAATACTAGCGGGCGGACCTACGAGCAGTACTTC
CDR3 protein: CASSSPIRNTSGRTYEQYF

J gene: TRBJ1-3
V gene: TRBV5-1
D gene: -
CDR3 DNA: TGCGCCAGCAGCTTGGGAGGGGCCGAAAACACCATATATTTT
CDR3 protein: CASSLGGAENTIYF